This T cell receptor beta chain was sequenced for a study of early T cells in non-severe SARS-CoV-2 infection. At the level of the study: Unpaired chains resulted from sequencing bulk RNA of unsorted whole blood.

Researchers tagged individual cDNA molecules with unique molecular identifiers. Each CDR3 protein gets one entry after TCRdb re-called the 5' RACE reads with MiXCR. The table records around 50,000 distinct CDR3 sequences, roughly 12% of them present only once. On this clonotype: Its antigen is undetermined.

The germline CDR1 and CDR2 sequences are LGHDT and YNNKEL (reference sequence). This CDR3 comprises 13 residues. V lost 0 bases and J lost 7, with 7 bases in between. General study findings and limits: Private and CD4 specificities were missed by VDJdb matching, skewed to anti-spike CD8.

The TCR sequence derives from an adult who was a healthcare worker with PCR-confirmed SARS-CoV-2 infection or an uninfected control (not recorded which). Sequencing was carried out using whole blood. This chain joins TRBV3-1 and TRBJ2-4; the D is unclear. The CDR3 here is CASSQDLKNIQYF. The CDR3 DNA reads as TGTGCCAGCAGCCAAGATTTAAAGAACATTCAGTACTTC.